This T cell receptor (beta chain) is drawn from a study of T cells in Graves' hyperthyroidism and ophthalmopathy. Study conclusions and caveats: Most thyroid clonotypes with frequency above 0.001 were detected in blood. By a 13 V-J model, ophthalmopathy was set apart from stable hyperthyroidism.

No ophthalmopathy progression within 18 months constituted stable Graves' hyperthyroidism. Trimming left V 9 bases short and J 2 bases short, with 10 bases between. CDR3 length: 12 amino acids. Germline CDR1 reads SNHLY; CDR2 reads FYNNEI. This clonotype has a count of ten or more. What it binds is not known. TCR beta CDR3 sequences were amplified from RNA transcripts. The study used the HTBI primer set for a first-round RT-PCR of the TCR CDR3. Each CDR3 protein gets one entry after TCRdb re-called the multiplex PCR reads with MiXCR. The sample holds approximately 590,000 distinct CDR3 sequences, about 15% seen once.

The chain carries TRBV2 and TRBJ1-1; D ambiguous. The sample taken for sequencing was blood. This TCR was sampled from a woman aged 25 to 45 with Graves' hyperthyroidism. The CDR3 coding sequence is TGTGCCAGTCTCCGAGGTAACACTGAAGCTTTCTTT. Translating it yields CASLRGNTEAFF.